What follows describes a single T cell receptor (beta chain). It lacks a known antigen. Per-nucleotide qualities are absent, and no much larger clonotype sits a single base away. This sample is part of a study of technical replicates of blood from a few donors (dated by TCRdb to 2017 to 2019). The library was produced with the immunoSEQ multiplex PCR assay. This immuneACCESS table, as held by TCRdb, lists in-frame sequences with V and J called but not all clones. Of the missing ones, under half trace to an unresolved V gene in checked studies; the others have no known cause. The sample contains more than 70,000 clones, 80% to 95% of them found a single time. The ten largest make up approximately 0.28% of the sample. The CDR3 starts with the cysteine, ends with the phenylalanine, and has 14 residues. CDR3 DNA only is kept here, 42 bases in frame from base 1. CDR1 and CDR2, per the germline V gene (reference sequence), are MNHEY and SMNVEV. Germline trimming amounts to 3 bases on V and 2 bases on J, with 1 as the count of junction bases outside the gene matches.

The receptor comes from a human donor in good health. The V and J genes are TRBV27 and TRBJ2-3; 8 junctional bases match TRBD2. The sequenced material came from T cells isolated from PBMCs. The DNA reads as follows: TGTGCCAGCAGTTTTAGCGGGGCCACAGATACGCAGTATTTT. It encodes CASSFSGATDTQYF.